The present T cell receptor (beta chain) was sequenced within a study of metastatic and nonmetastatic thyroid tumors. Study-wide context: Repertoires of blood and of tissue (tumor or nodule) from malignant and benign thyroid patients were compared.

Nobody among the patients had been given any treatment before thyroid surgery. This clone was seen ten or more times. What it binds is not known. In the original workflow: Clinicopathological groups of papillary thyroid cancer showed CDR3 differences that were used to build a distant-metastasis classifier. TCRdb re-called clones from the PCR reads using MiXCR. The V and J calls were not made by the authors but by TCRdb's processing. The table includes about 92,000 clones, about 15% detected once. Study-level findings and limits: Compared with benign nodules, malignant thyroid tumors were reported to have significantly higher TCR beta diversity in both blood and tumor.

There are 15 residues in the CDR3. V lost 7 bases, J lost 1 base, and 9 bases stayed unmatched. Looked up from germline, CDR1 is SNHLY and CDR2 is FYNNEI. V usage is TRBV2 and J usage is TRBJ2-5; TRBD2 matches at 7 bases. The TCR comes from a female donor with papillary thyroid cancer or a benign thyroid nodule (not recorded which). Some clones in this sample may be carry-over from other donors' samples. Sequenced input: blood. The DNA of the CDR3 is TGTGCCAGCACTAAGGACCTAGCGGTCCAAGAGACCCAGTACTTC. Translated: CASTKDLAVQETQYF.